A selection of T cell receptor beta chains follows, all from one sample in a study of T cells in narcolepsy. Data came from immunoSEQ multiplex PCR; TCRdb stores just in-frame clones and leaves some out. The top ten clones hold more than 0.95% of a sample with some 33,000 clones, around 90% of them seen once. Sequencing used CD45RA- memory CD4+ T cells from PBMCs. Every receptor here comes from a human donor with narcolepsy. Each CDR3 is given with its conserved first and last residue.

CDR3 protein: CASSSTGPGEQYF
V gene: TRBV6-5

CDR3 protein: CASSFGLGTLHF
V gene: TRBV11-2

CDR3 protein: CASSLARTSGGETQYF
V gene: TRBV5-5

CDR3 protein: CASSLNRAQETQYF
V gene: TRBV11-3

CDR3 protein: CASSDEGRIGEAFF
V gene: TRBV6-5

CDR3 protein: CASSPRGGAGELFF
V gene: TRBV18

CDR3 protein: CASSPGPGQTQYF
V gene: TRBV5-1

CDR3 protein: CASGLPGQGAGQETQYF
V gene: TRBV14

CDR3 protein: CASSHLAGPYNEQFF
V gene: TRBV11-1

CDR3 protein: CASRRDRARLQGSPLHF
V gene: TRBV5-5

CDR3 protein: CASSRTVTRELFF
V gene: TRBV28

CDR3 protein: CASSSGFGVSSYEQYF
V gene: TRBV7-8

CDR3 protein: CASSQTGDTQYF
V gene: TRBV7-9

CDR3 protein: CASSKYRAYEQYF
V gene: TRBV2

CDR3 protein: CASSRNLAGNEQYF
V gene: TRBV14

CDR3 protein: CASSATGGANTGELFF
V gene: TRBV9

CDR3 protein: CASSHSSTDTQYF
V gene: TRBV25-1

CDR3 protein: CASSEQWTGVETQYF
V gene: TRBV6-1

CDR3 protein: CASSPSEDNNLYEQYF
V gene: TRBV13

CDR3 protein: CASEGQTYGYTF
V gene: TRBV6-1

CDR3 protein: CASTTPGTVYGYTF
V gene: TRBV28

CDR3 protein: CASSQDYPRYEQYF
V gene: TRBV4-3

CDR3 protein: CASSLGRERGYF
V gene: TRBV5-4

CDR3 protein: CASSYSVLYETQYF
V gene: TRBV6-6

CDR3 protein: CASSVPPGRRAGANVLTF
V gene: TRBV7-9

CDR3 protein: CASSLSTGLNTEAFF
V gene: TRBV27

CDR3 protein: CASSFDATGGQPQHF
V gene: TRBV12-1

CDR3 protein: CASSLIPESEAFF
V gene: TRBV11-3

CDR3 protein: CASSTGLAGGKSTDTQYF
V gene: TRBV7-2

CDR3 protein: CASSRTGISYEQYF
V gene: TRBV5-6

CDR3 protein: CASSRTPGGGQETQYF
V gene: TRBV27

CDR3 protein: CASGLGDRVGGYTF
V gene: TRBV10-3

CDR3 protein: CASNFNTRTAGGYTF
V gene: TRBV6-5

CDR3 protein: CASSHHRDRPIAGANVLTF
V gene: TRBV5-6

CDR3 protein: CASSLRLRGGLDTQYF
V gene: TRBV7-2

CDR3 protein: CASSGRTGTDTQYF
V gene: TRBV6-1

CDR3 protein: CAWSTDYSYEQYF
V gene: TRBV30

CDR3 protein: CASGLAPRGGGHYNEQFF
V gene: TRBV12-5

CDR3 protein: CASGLIAGEPGELFF
V gene: TRBV12-5